One and the same sample provided the 2 T cell receptor beta chains below, sequenced in a study of long-term antiretroviral therapy in people with HIV (dated by TCRdb to 2021 to 2024). Sequencing of the TRB variable region was done with the immunoSEQ hsTCRB v3.0 assay at survey level resolution. TCRdb re-hosts the immuneACCESS table, in-frame sequences only. Its copies lack some clones; in the studies checked, an unresolved V gene accounts for under half of them, and the cause for the rest is not known. The sample table shows under 50,000 clones, and 86% are seen once. 4% of the sample goes to the ten largest clones. Specimen: unsorted PBMCs, collected 1.2 years after starting antiretroviral therapy. The receptors come from a woman aged 45-59 years with HIV.

V and J are TRBV6-6 and TRBJ2-3, with 13 bases aligning to TRBD2. The CDR3 length is 16 residues. Germline CDR1 and CDR2: MNHNY and SVGAGI (reference sequence). V shed 0 bases and J 6 bases; nucleotides not matched to a gene: 3. CDR3 in amino acids: CASSYSAGLAGDTQYF. DNA for the CDR3: TGTGCCAGCAGTTACTCGGCGGGACTAGCGGGGGATACGCAGTATTTT.

The chain links TRBV2 to TRBJ2-5; D unclear. The CDR3 totals 13 residues. CDR1 and CDR2 from the germline V gene are SNHLY and FYNNEI. Trimming shortened V by 4 bases and J by 1 base, and 7 bases separated the two germline ends. The CDR3 region is CASSVPPQETQYF. The CDR3, as DNA: TGTGCCAGCAGTGTTCCCCCCCAAGAGACCCAGTACTTC.